One sample yielded the 25 T cell receptor beta chains listed below, sequenced in a study of blood T cell repertoires in COVID-19. The assay was immunoSEQ multiplex PCR, and TCRdb's table has in-frame clones only and misses some. The data show 120,000 to 150,000 clones, around 80% seen once. Sequencing used peripheral blood. Every receptor here comes from a human donor in a cohort sampled during active COVID-19.

The chain uses TRBV7-2 and TRBJ2-7; 7 positions agree with TRBD2. This CDR3 has 14 residues. Germline V CDR1 and CDR2: SGHTA, FQGNSA. J gave up 6 bases and V 1 base, and 6 bases lay outside the gene matches. CDR3 protein: CASSLDALAFEQYF. Written as DNA, the CDR3 is TGTGCCAGCAGCTTAGATGCACTAGCGTTCGAGCAGTACTTC.

J is TRBJ1-1 and V is TRBV18; D may be TRBD1 (6 bases). The CDR3 runs to 14 residues. The germline CDR1 and CDR2 sequences are KGHSH and LQKENI. V was cut by 6 bases and J by 0 bases, with 11 bases left in between. CDR3 sequence reads: CASSLGTLNTEAFF. The CDR3 nucleotides are TGTGCCAGCTCCCTCGGGACACTGAACACTGAAGCTTTCTTT.

The gene calls are TRBV28 and TRBJ1-2; tentative D call: TRBD1 (6 bases). The CDR3 totals 14 residues. The germline CDR1 and CDR2 sequences are MDHEN and SYDVKM. Trimming took off 11 bases at V and 3 bases at J, with 19 bases between the two ends. Here the CDR3 DNA reads TGTGCCTCCCAATCCGGACAGCTCCACTATGGCTACACCTTC. Translated, it gives CASQSGQLHYGYTF.

The chain recombines TRBV5-1 with TRBJ1-2, with 9 bases matching TRBD1. Germline loops: CDR1 SGHRS, CDR2 YFSETQ. V trimming: 7 bases; J trimming: 2 bases; junction bases outside the gene matches: 6. CDR3 length: 14 amino acids. For the CDR3, the DNA is TGCGCCAGCCGCCGGGACAGGGAAAACTATGGCTACACCTTC. Protein: CASRRDRENYGYTF.

The CDR3: CAIQGMNKNIQYF. The CDR3 DNA follows: TGTGCCATACAGGGGATGAACAAAAACATTCAGTACTTC. The gene calls are TRBV6-5 and TRBJ2-4, with TRBD1 matching over 7 bases. The CDR3 is 13 amino acids. From germline, CDR1 is MNHEY and CDR2 SVGAGI. Unmatched junction bases numbered 6, after V lost 10 bases and J lost 3 bases.

This chain connects TRBV28 to TRBJ1-2; 8 nucleotides align to TRBD1. Germline V gene sequence: CDR1 MDHEN, CDR2 SYDVKM. Trimming at V came to 5 bases and at J to 5 bases, leaving 4 bases not matched to a gene. CDR3 size: 13 residues. CDR3 bases: TGTGCCAGCAGTAGGACAGGGTCATATGGCTACACCTTC. It encodes CASSRTGSYGYTF.

This clone was picked up a small number of times. The rearrangement links TRBV27 to TRBJ1-2; 8 bases map to TRBD1. V dropped 3 bases and J dropped 5; count of bases not matched to a gene: 5. The CDR3 sequence is 14 residues long. Germline V gene lookup returns CDR1 MNHEY and CDR2 SMNVEV (reference sequence). DNA of the CDR3: TGTGCCAGCAGTTTCCAAAGACAGGGGTATGGCTACACCTTC. It translates to CASSFQRQGYGYTF.

The CDR3 sequence: CASSPQGADGYTF. CDR3 nucleotides: TGTGCCAGTAGCCCACAGGGGGCGGATGGCTACACCTTC. The chain carries TRBV19 and TRBJ1-2, with TRBD1 matching 9 bases. The germline V gene has CDR1 LNHDA and CDR2 SQIVND (reference sequence). V was pared by 6 bases and J by 6 bases, with 5 bases of the junction left unmatched. The CDR3 totals 13 residues.

The V and J genes are TRBV9 and TRBJ1-2; no clear D gene. The CDR3 covers 14 residues. V lost 0 bases and J lost 5, with 11 bases in between. Germline values: CDR1 SGDLS, CDR2 YYNGEE. CDR3 nucleotide sequence: TGTGCCAGCAGCGTAGAAGGTCGACTTTATGGCTACACCTTC. This translates into CASSVEGRLYGYTF.

This clone was picked up a small number of times. J is TRBJ1-3 and V is TRBV3-1 (or the pseudogene TRBV3-2); D might be TRBD1 (6 bases). CDR3 length equals 17 residues. Germline lookup yields CDR1 LGHDT and CDR2 YNNKEL (reference sequence). Trimming shortened V by 1 base and J by 0 bases, and 13 bases separated the two germline ends. The CDR3 DNA follows: TGTGCCAGCAGCCAAGTGAACAGGGTCCTCTCTGGAAACACCATATATTTT. It specifies CASSQVNRVLSGNTIYF.

This sequence joins TRBV5-5 and TRBJ2-2; 8 bases fit TRBD1. V lost 4 bases and J lost 0; bases outside the gene matches: 5. This CDR3 comprises 16 residues. Germline V gene data show CDR1 as SGHKS and CDR2 as YYEKEE (reference sequence). CDR3 sequence reads: CASSLSGGPNTGELFF. CDR3 in DNA: TGTGCCAGCAGCCTATCAGGGGGCCCGAACACCGGGGAGCTGTTTTTT. Combining the CDR3 with reference TRBV5-5 and TRBJ2-2 gives the whole variable domain DAGVTQSPTHLIKTRGQQVTLRCSPISGHKSVSWYQQVLGQGPQFIFQYYEKEERGRGNFPDRFSARQFPNYSSELNVNALLLGDSALYLCASSLSGGPNTGELFFGEGSRLTVL.

V is TRBV5-1 and J is TRBJ2-7; D is perhaps TRBD2 (6 bases). V gave up 4 bases and J gave up 7 bases, with 15 bases separating them. The CDR3 is 13 amino acids. Germline V gene sequence: CDR1 SGHRS, CDR2 YFSETQ. Written as DNA, the CDR3 is TGCGCCAGCAGCCCGGAGGGGTTCGAGGAGCAGTACTTC. Its protein product is CASSPEGFEEQYF.

The genes are TRBV27 and TRBJ1-1; D not certain. In germline, CDR1 is MNHEY, CDR2 SMNVEV (reference sequence). Deletions cut 2 bases from V and 2 bases from J, with 15 bases between. The CDR3 runs 16 residues. CDR3 DNA sequence: TGTGCCAGCAGTTTAGAGCCACGGTCCGCTAACACTGAAGCTTTCTTT. It yields the protein CASSLEPRSANTEAFF.

The chain has TRBV7-9 and TRBJ1-4; D remains unclear. The CDR3 extends over 11 amino acids. From germline, CDR1 is SEHNR and CDR2 FQNEAQ (reference sequence). Trimming cost V 5 bases and J 7 bases, with 5 bases left between them. The CDR3 spells CASSPSEKLFF. The CDR3 bases are TGTGCCAGCAGCCCCTCTGAAAAACTGTTTTTT. Filled out from reference TRBV7-9 and TRBJ1-4, the complete variable domain reads DTGVSQNPRHKITKRGQNVTFRCDPISEHNRLYWYRQTLGQGPEFLTYFQNEAQLEKSRLLSDRFSAERPKGSFSTLEIQRTEQGDSAMYLCASSPSEKLFFGSGTQLSVL.

The chain has TRBV28 and TRBJ2-6; D remains unclear. Germline CDR1 reads MDHEN; CDR2 reads SYDVKM. There are 12 residues in the CDR3. The ends were cut back, 5 bases at V and 6 bases at J, with 5 bases in the middle. CDR3 in amino acids: CASSREANVLTF. The CDR3, as DNA: TGTGCCAGCAGTCGAGAGGCCAACGTCCTGACTTTC.

This chain links TRBV6-2 or TRBV6-3 with TRBJ1-1; no reliable D call. Germline V CDR1 and CDR2: MNHEY, SVGEGT. This CDR3 is built from 18 residues. The V and J ends lost 0 bases and 3 bases respectively, with 20 bases between them. The CDR3 sequence: CASSYSVEGVRPHTEAFF. CDR3 nucleotide sequence: TGTGCCAGCAGTTACTCGGTGGAGGGTGTAAGGCCTCACACTGAAGCTTTCTTT.

The chain combines TRBV29-1 with TRBJ2-7; tentative D call: TRBD1 (5 bases). The V end was cut by 7 bases, the J end by 5 bases, with 18 bases between. CDR1 is SQVTM, CDR2 ANQGSEA, per germline. The CDR3 spans 13 residues. CDR3 nucleotide sequence: TGCAGCGCCCTGGGGTTACAGGCCAACGAGCAGTACTTC. This encodes CSALGLQANEQYF.

The chain couples TRBV30 to TRBJ1-1; D is possibly TRBD1 (5 bases). The V gene lost 1 base and the J gene lost 4 bases, with 10 bases spanning the gap. The CDR3 totals 13 residues. In germline, CDR1 is GTSNPN, CDR2 SVGIG (reference sequence). Here the CDR3 DNA reads TGTGCCTGGAGTGCCTTCGGGGGCACTGAAGCTTTCTTT. Protein sequence: CAWSAFGGTEAFF.

The chain is built from TRBV9 and TRBJ2-3, with TRBD2 matching over 7 bases. Germline values: CDR1 SGDLS, CDR2 YYNGEE. This CDR3 has 16 residues. V lost 4 bases, J lost 3 bases, and 11 bases stayed unmatched. In DNA, the CDR3 is TGTGCCAGCAGCTCCCTGGGGGGGGGTTCGACAGATACGCAGTATTTT. It is translated as CASSSLGGGSTDTQYF.

At least ten counts were recorded for this clone. The genes are TRBV5-4 and TRBJ1-2; a possible D gene is TRBD1 (5 bases). Trimming left V 0 bases short and J 1 base short, with 7 bases between. CDR1 and CDR2 (germline): SGHNT, YYREEE (reference sequence). This CDR3 spans 14 amino acids. This CDR3 reads CASSLGGSNYGYTF. The CDR3 DNA reads TGTGCCAGCAGCTTGGGGGGCAGTAACTATGGCTACACCTTC.

The chain joins TRBV11-3 to TRBJ2-5; 8 bases fit TRBD2. Trimming at V came to 7 bases and at J to 5 bases, leaving 9 bases not matched to a gene. The germline V gene has CDR1 SGHNT and CDR2 YENEEA. This CDR3 region has 14 residues. CDR3 in DNA: TGTGCCAGCACCCCGGGGGGGCTGACGGAGACCCAGTACTTC. Amino acid sequence: CASTPGGLTETQYF.

The genes are TRBV12-5 and TRBJ1-1; TRBD1 agrees at 7 bases. Trimming cost V 7 bases and J 0 bases; bases outside gene matches: 2. Germline V lookup: CDR1 LGHNT, CDR2 FRNRAP. The CDR3 has 13 residues. The CDR3 nucleotides read TGTGCTAGTGCTACAGGGGTGAACACTGAAGCTTTCTTT. It translates to CASATGVNTEAFF.

The V call is TRBV5-6, the J call TRBJ2-1; possible D gene TRBD1, 5 bases. Trimming shortened V by 2 bases and J by 0 bases, and 15 bases separated the two germline ends. CDR1 and CDR2 (germline): SGHDT, YYEEEE. This CDR3 is 17 amino acids long. The CDR3 sequence is CASSFGRGQSSYNEQFF. CDR3 bases: TGTGCCAGCAGCTTTGGTAGGGGCCAATCCTCCTACAATGAGCAGTTCTTC.

The chain has TRBV11-3 and TRBJ2-5; maybe TRBD2 (5 bases). Looked up from germline, CDR1 is SGHNT and CDR2 is YENEEA. V was cut by 5 bases and J by 1 base, with 14 bases left in between. CDR3 size: 15 residues. The CDR3 bases are TGTGCCAGCAGCCCCGCTCGGACTTTCCAAGAGACCCAGTACTTC. It is translated as CASSPARTFQETQYF.

The chain joins TRBV9 to TRBJ2-5, with 8 bases aligning to TRBD2. The CDR3 is 14 residues long. Trimming removed 0 bases from V and 5 bases from J; junction bases left unmatched: 3. CDR1 is SGDLS and CDR2 is YYNGEE in the germline V gene. CDR3 protein: CASSVDGREETQYF. CDR3 nucleotides: TGTGCCAGCAGCGTAGACGGGAGGGAGGAGACCCAGTACTTC.